The next 15 T cell receptor beta chains were all read from a single sample in a study of response to subunit inactivated influenza vaccine. TCRdb fed the RT-PCR reads into MiXCR, producing one record per CDR3 protein. The sample includes about 650,000 distinct CDR3 sequences, around 15% of them seen just once. The material was PBMCs from blood, obtained around 14 days before vaccination. The receptors come from a man aged 45 to 65 who received an inactivated influenza vaccine.

This clonotype was counted only a few times. V is TRBV3-1 and J is TRBJ2-7; unclear D gene. From germline, CDR1 is LGHDT and CDR2 YNNKEL (reference sequence). V lost 4 bases to trimming and J lost 3 bases, with 16 bases between them. This CDR3 has 15 amino acids. CDR3 in DNA: TGTGCCAGCAGCCCCAGACCATCTCCCGACTACGAGCAGTACTTC. It codes for CASSPRPSPDYEQYF.

This chain joins TRBV6-5 and TRBJ2-1; D gene uncertain. The germline V gene encodes CDR1 MNHEY and CDR2 SVGAGI. With 0 bases removed from V and 10 bases from J, the gap between germline ends came to 4 bases. The CDR3 runs 11 residues. CDR3 DNA: TGTGCCAGCAGTTACTCGTTCGAGCAGTTCTTC. Its translation: CASSYSFEQFF.

This chain uses TRBV15 with TRBJ2-5; the D is unclear. V lost 0 bases and J lost 7, with 9 bases in between. The CDR3 runs 13 residues. Germline lookup yields CDR1 LNHNV and CDR2 YYDKDF (reference sequence). CDR3 nucleotide sequence: TGTGCCACCAGCAGAGATAATGGAGCGACCCAGTACTTC. Its protein product is CATSRDNGATQYF. Supplemented by reference TRBV15 and TRBJ2-5, the full variable domain reads DAMVIQNPRYQVTQFGKPVTLSCSQTLNHNVMYWYQQKSSQAPKLLFHYYDKDFNNEADTPDNFQSRRPNTSFCFLDIRSPGLGDTAMYLCATSRDNGATQYFGPGTRLLVL.

The rearrangement links TRBV10-3 to TRBJ2-1; 12 bases match TRBD2. V gave up 4 bases and J gave up 7 bases; unmatched junction bases: 11. Germline CDR1 and CDR2: ENHRY and SYGVKD. The CDR3 sequence is 17 residues long. The CDR3 protein is CAISVVWTSGEVNEQFF. The DNA for the CDR3 is TGTGCCATCAGTGTGGTTTGGACTAGCGGGGAAGTAAATGAGCAGTTCTTC.

The CDR3, as DNA: TGCGCCAGCAGCCAAGAGTTAGCCTCCTACGAGCAGTACTTC. Translation: CASSQELASYEQYF. The chain uses TRBV4-3 and TRBJ2-7; D is unclear. Per the germline V gene, CDR1 is LGHNA and CDR2 is YSLEER. The CDR3 is 14 amino acids. Deletions cut 0 bases from V and 0 bases from J, with 6 bases between.

This chain uses TRBV6-6 with TRBJ1-2; no reliable D call. CDR1 is MNHNY and CDR2 is SVGAGI in the germline V gene (reference sequence). The CDR3 is 12 residues long. The V end lost 4 bases, the J end lost 8 bases, and 11 bases lay between the germline ends. CDR3 protein: CASSSGSGGYTF. CDR3 nucleotide sequence: TGTGCCAGCAGTTCGGGGTCCGGCGGCTACACCTTC.

CDR3 region: CASRGNSPLHF. The CDR3 DNA is TGTGCCAGCAGAGGGAATTCACCCCTCCACTTT. The rearrangement links TRBV2 to TRBJ1-6; D is ambiguous. Germline V gene sequence: CDR1 SNHLY, CDR2 FYNNEI. The CDR3 runs to 11 residues. V shed 6 bases and J shed 7 bases, with 4 bases lying between them.

The genes are TRBV28 and TRBJ1-1; 9 bases map to TRBD1. V was pared by 6 bases and J by 4 bases, with 12 bases of the junction left unmatched. In germline, CDR1 is MDHEN, CDR2 SYDVKM. This CDR3 is built from 16 residues. CDR3 amino acids: CASRTRGQGKFTEAFF. CDR3 bases: TGTGCCAGCAGGACTAGGGGACAGGGTAAATTCACTGAAGCTTTCTTT.

The gene calls are TRBV10-2 and TRBJ2-5; D uncertain. Germline V gives CDR1 WSHSY, CDR2 SAAADI. V lost 5 bases, J lost 4 bases, and 14 bases lay in between. There are 14 residues in the CDR3. CDR3 residues: CASSFVKGSETQYF. CDR3 coding DNA: TGCGCCAGCAGTTTTGTCAAAGGGTCAGAGACCCAGTACTTC.

The chain couples TRBV3-1 to TRBJ1-1, with 8 bases lining up with TRBD1. From germline, CDR1 is LGHDT and CDR2 YNNKEL (reference sequence). The J segment lost 3 bases and the V segment lost 3 bases, leaving 15 bases of the junction unmatched. CDR3 size: 18 residues. The CDR3 coding sequence is TGTGCCAGCAGCCAGGGACAGGACCGTACGCCAAGGGACACTGAAGCTTTCTTT. Translation gives CASSQGQDRTPRDTEAFF.

This clonotype came up a few times. V usage is TRBV29-1 and J usage is TRBJ2-1, with D unclear. Trimming removed 0 bases at V and 14 bases at J, with 11 bases between. There are 11 residues in the CDR3. Germline V lookup: CDR1 SQVTM, CDR2 ANQGSEA. The CDR3 nucleotides are TGCAGCGTTGAAGACAGCCCCGTAGAGTTCTTC. It is translated as CSVEDSPVEFF.

J is TRBJ2-7 and V is TRBV2; D is possibly TRBD2 (6 bases). The CDR3 length is 14 residues. Germline V CDR1 and CDR2: SNHLY, FYNNEI. Trimming pared 2 bases from V and 9 bases from J, leaving 17 bases between. In DNA, the CDR3 is TGTGCCAGCAGTGAATCCGGCCGGAACGGGGGGCAGTACTTC. It translates to CASSESGRNGGQYF.

This clonotype turned up a few times. This sequence joins TRBV29-1 and TRBJ2-7; TRBD2 is a possible D gene (5 bases). Trimming removed 3 bases at V and 0 bases at J, with 12 bases between. The germline V gene encodes CDR1 SQVTM and CDR2 ANQGSEA. The CDR3 has 14 residues. CDR3 sequence: CSVDIGGLSYEQYF. The CDR3 DNA follows: TGCAGCGTTGACATTGGCGGACTCTCCTACGAGCAGTACTTC.

This clonotype was observed a handful of times. V gene TRBV7-8 combines with J gene TRBJ2-2; 9 bases align to TRBD1. The CDR3 covers 18 residues. Looked up from germline, CDR1 is SGHVS and CDR2 is FQNEAQ. V lost 2 bases to trimming and J lost 6 bases; unmatched junction nucleotides: 13. CDR3 coding DNA: TGTGCCAGCAGCTTAAGAGGGACAGGGTCAACCTTCTCCGGGGAGCTGTTTTTT. It specifies CASSLRGTGSTFSGELFF.

The chain links TRBV5-6 to TRBJ2-1; 12 bases fit TRBD1. The CDR3 spans 21 residues. J was trimmed by 6 bases and V by 2 bases; bases with no gene match: 21. CDR1 and CDR2 (germline): SGHDT, YYEEEE. CDR3 sequence (DNA): TGTGCCAGCAGCTTTTTTAACGCGGGACAGGGGGCATCAGTTGGTGTCAATGAGCAGTTCTTC. It codes for CASSFFNAGQGASVGVNEQFF.